This is a list of T cell receptor beta chains from one sample in a study of control samples from healthy donors and cancer patients. The data were produced by immunoSEQ multiplex PCR, yet TCRdb's version contains in-frame clones alone and is incomplete. In the table there are about 110,000 clones, 83% of which are singletons. Source material: blood. Receptors originate from a woman between 45 and 60 years old in good health. The conserved cysteine and the conserved F or W are not part of the CDR3 here. D genes are given only for firm matches.

>TRBV30|TRBJ2-3|TRBD2
AWSVLAGGPPEQY
>TRBV6-5|TRBJ1-3|TRBD1
ASAKDTGVGNTIY
>TRBV27|TRBJ1-1|NA
ASSLLGANTEAF
>TRBV27|TRBJ1-2|NA
ASRASGVGNYGYT
>TRBV7-2|TRBJ1-1|TRBD1
ASSSDRGGAF
>TRBV11-3|TRBJ1-4|NA
ASSWGGHEKLF
>TRBV19|TRBJ2-2|NA
ASREAVNTGELF
>TRBV4-3|TRBJ2-7|TRBD2
ASSQEFGLAGFDKY
>TRBV29-1|TRBJ1-4|NA
SVARGTNEKLF
>TRBV7-9|TRBJ2-1|TRBD2
ASSLRLAGVNEQF
>TRBV11-2|TRBJ2-3|NA
ASSLGWDRFTDTQY
>TRBV7-8|TRBJ2-1|TRBD2
ASSLLTSGRNEQF
>TRBV15|TRBJ1-4|NA
ATSRDQRGVEKLF
>TRBV28|TRBJ1-2|TRBD1
ASSVGTDYGYT
>TRBV28|TRBJ2-1|TRBD1
ASTTRRTGNHEQF
>TRBV18|TRBJ2-1|NA
ASSRRGSGTDNEQF
>TRBV28|TRBJ1-5|TRBD1
ASFTGTGYQPQH
>TRBV24-1|TRBJ2-3|NA
ATSGRVATDTQY
>TRBV7-2|TRBJ2-5|NA
ASSALSGTQETQY
>TRBV27|TRBJ2-2|TRBD1
ASSPTGVNTGELF
>TRBV12-5|TRBJ1-1|NA
ASGQTDTEAF
>TRBV7-3|TRBJ1-2|NA
ASLGAVYTPRGAGYGYT
>TRBV7-9|TRBJ2-1|TRBD1
ASSAQGETEQF
>TRBV7-2|TRBJ1-4|TRBD1
ASSLSGQATNEKLF